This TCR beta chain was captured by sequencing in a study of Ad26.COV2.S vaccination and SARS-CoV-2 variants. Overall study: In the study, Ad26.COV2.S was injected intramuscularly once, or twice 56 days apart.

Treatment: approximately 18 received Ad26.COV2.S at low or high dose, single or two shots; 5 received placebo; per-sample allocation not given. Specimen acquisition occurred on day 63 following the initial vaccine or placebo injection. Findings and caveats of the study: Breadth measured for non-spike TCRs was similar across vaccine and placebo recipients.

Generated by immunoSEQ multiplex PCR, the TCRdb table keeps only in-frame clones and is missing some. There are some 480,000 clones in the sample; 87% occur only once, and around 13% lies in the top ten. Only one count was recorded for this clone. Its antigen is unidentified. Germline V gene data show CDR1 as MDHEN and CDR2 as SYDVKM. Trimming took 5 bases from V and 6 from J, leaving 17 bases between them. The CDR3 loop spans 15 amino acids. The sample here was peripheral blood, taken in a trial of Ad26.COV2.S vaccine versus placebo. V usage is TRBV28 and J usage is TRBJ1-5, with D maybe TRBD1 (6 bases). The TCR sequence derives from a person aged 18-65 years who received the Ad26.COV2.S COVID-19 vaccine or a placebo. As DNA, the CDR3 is TGTGCCAGCAGTACCCAAGACAGGCCGGCTCAGCCCCAGCATTTT. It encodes CASSTQDRPAQPQHF.